This TCR beta chain stems from a study of T cell changes during pregnancy in multiple sclerosis. The repertoire was sequenced with immunoSEQ multiplex PCR; TCRdb's copy has only in-frame clones and lacks some. The sample carries around 32,000 clones, 80% to 90% recorded once. The source is a female donor with multiple sclerosis, enrolled in a pregnancy study. The material was CD8+ T cells from peripheral blood mononuclear cells, obtained in the third trimester of pregnancy.

CDR3 nucleotide sequence: TGTGCCAGCAGGAGCCGGGACAGGGATCAGGAGACCCAGTACTTC. Amino acid sequence: CASRSRDRDQETQYF. The chain links TRBV6-1 to TRBJ2-5; 9 nucleotides agree with TRBD1. The CDR3 extends over 15 amino acids. Germline CDR1 and CDR2: MNHNS and SASEGT. The J segment lost 5 bases and the V segment lost 6 bases, leaving 10 bases of the junction unmatched.